These T cell receptor beta chains were read from a single sample in a study of T cell responses to AZD1222 COVID-19 vaccine. Produced via immunoSEQ multiplex PCR; TCRdb's table is partial and in-frame only. The sample yields 100,000 to 150,000 clones, 70% to 90% seen once. The sequenced sample was peripheral blood, obtained on day 0 of AZD1222 vaccination. The receptors come from an adult in good health. Each CDR3 is given with its conserved first and last residue. Each record gives: D gene, clone size, V gene, J gene, CDR3 DNA, CDR3 protein. A D gene is named only where the DNA matches it firmly. Clone sizes are given selectively: once, few, many, or a class where the clone is expanded.

d_call: .
clone_size: .
v_call: TRBV4-3
j_call: TRBJ1-4
cdr3_nt: TGCGCCAGCAGCCCTCTCGGGGGGCTGAGTGAAAAACTGTTTTTT
cdr3_aa: CASSPLGGLSEKLFF

d_call: .
clone_size: .
v_call: TRBV6-5
j_call: TRBJ2-3
cdr3_nt: TGTGCCAGCAGTTACTACGACCGGGGAGCTACGCAGTATTTT
cdr3_aa: CASSYYDRGATQYF

d_call: .
clone_size: few
v_call: TRBV6-5
j_call: TRBJ1-1
cdr3_nt: TGTGCCAGCAGTTACGTACCAACCACTGAAGCTTTCTTT
cdr3_aa: CASSYVPTTEAFF

d_call: .
clone_size: .
v_call: TRBV27
j_call: TRBJ1-6
cdr3_nt: TGTGCCAGCAGTTTAAAAGGGGTTGAGGGGCGCTATAATTCACCCCTCCACTTT
cdr3_aa: CASSLKGVEGRYNSPLHF

d_call: .
clone_size: few
v_call: TRBV2
j_call: TRBJ2-3
cdr3_nt: TGTGCCAGCAGTGATCTGGCGGTAACAGACACAGATACGCAGTATTTT
cdr3_aa: CASSDLAVTDTDTQYF

d_call: .
clone_size: .
v_call: TRBV27
j_call: TRBJ2-1
cdr3_nt: TGTGCCAGCAGTTTAATCAGACAGCCCCAGTTCTTC
cdr3_aa: CASSLIRQPQFF

d_call: .
clone_size: .
v_call: TRBV2
j_call: TRBJ2-5
cdr3_nt: TGTGCCAGCAATAGGGGTTACCAAGAGACCCAGTACTTC
cdr3_aa: CASNRGYQETQYF

d_call: .
clone_size: .
v_call: TRBV6-2/TRBV6-3
j_call: TRBJ2-3
cdr3_nt: TGTGCCAGCAGTTACGGGTATTTAGATACGCAGTATTTT
cdr3_aa: CASSYGYLDTQYF

d_call: .
clone_size: .
v_call: TRBV6-5
j_call: TRBJ1-2
cdr3_nt: TGTGCCAGCAGGCTAGGGGGTGTCTATGGCTACACCTTC
cdr3_aa: CASRLGGVYGYTF

d_call: TRBD1
clone_size: .
v_call: TRBV30
j_call: TRBJ2-1
cdr3_nt: TGTGCCTGGACATTTTATAGAGGGACAGGGGGCTACAATGAGCAGTTCTTC
cdr3_aa: CAWTFYRGTGGYNEQFF

d_call: .
clone_size: once
v_call: TRBV6-5
j_call: TRBJ1-2
cdr3_nt: TGTGCCAGCAGTTACGGGCCAGGGTTTCCCTATGGCTACACCTTC
cdr3_aa: CASSYGPGFPYGYTF

d_call: .
clone_size: .
v_call: TRBV6-5
j_call: TRBJ1-2
cdr3_nt: TGTGCCAGCAGTTCTGGGCTCCCTGGCTACACCTTC
cdr3_aa: CASSSGLPGYTF

d_call: .
clone_size: .
v_call: TRBV30
j_call: TRBJ1-6
cdr3_nt: TGTGCCTGGAGTGTACGCGGGGGCCTGGGGAATTCACCCCTCCACTTT
cdr3_aa: CAWSVRGGLGNSPLHF

d_call: .
clone_size: .
v_call: TRBV4-3
j_call: TRBJ1-1
cdr3_nt: TGCGCCAGCAGCCAAGATGAGGCCACTTTGAACACTGAAGCTTTCTTT
cdr3_aa: CASSQDEATLNTEAFF

d_call: .
clone_size: .
v_call: TRBV12-3/TRBV12-4
j_call: TRBJ1-1
cdr3_nt: TGTGCCAGCAGTTTAGGGATCAAAGCTTTCTTT
cdr3_aa: CASSLGIKAFF

d_call: .
clone_size: few
v_call: TRBV19
j_call: TRBJ2-7
cdr3_nt: TGTGCCAGTAGCCCAGGGCCCTCCTACGAGCAGTACTTC
cdr3_aa: CASSPGPSYEQYF

d_call: .
clone_size: .
v_call: TRBV14
j_call: TRBJ2-3
cdr3_nt: TGTGCCAGCAGCCGAGGAGCGGCTAGCACAGATACGCAGTATTTT
cdr3_aa: CASSRGAASTDTQYF

d_call: TRBD2
clone_size: .
v_call: TRBV5-8
j_call: TRBJ2-5
cdr3_nt: TGTGCCAGCAGCTTTGGGGATACTAGCGTGCTCGGAGAGACCCAGTACTTC
cdr3_aa: CASSFGDTSVLGETQYF

d_call: .
clone_size: once
v_call: TRBV27
j_call: TRBJ2-7
cdr3_nt: TGTGCGGCGGGACTGACCTACGAGCAGTACTTC
cdr3_aa: CAAGLTYEQYF

d_call: .
clone_size: few
v_call: TRBV28
j_call: TRBJ1-4
cdr3_nt: TGTGCCAGCAGTCTCCGACAGGCAACTAATGAAAAACTGTTTTTT
cdr3_aa: CASSLRQATNEKLFF